These T cell receptor beta chains were read from a single sample in a study of identical twins. TCRdb recomputed calls from the 5' RACE reads with MiXCR, one row per CDR3 protein. Of 450,000 to 500,000 distinct CDR3 sequences detected, roughly an eighth appear once; the ten largest clones hold approximately 0.98%. The sample was also linked to a second study, of yellow fever vaccine responses in identical twins.

The sequencing sample was made of CD4+ T cells sorted from blood. The receptors come from a woman aged 18-29 years in good health. CDR3s include the opening cysteine and the closing phenylalanine or tryptophan. D genes are given only for firm matches. Size is omitted from some rows. Given values are once, few, many or a class for expanded clones.

>many|.|TRBV9|TRBJ1-6|15
TGTGCCAGCAGCGTAGCCGGGAACCAGAATTCACCCCTCCACTTT
CASSVAGNQNSPLHF
>.|.|TRBV27|TRBJ1-5|17
TGTGCCAGCATTCAAATCCATGCCAGGGATAGCAATCAGCCCCAGCATTTT
CASIQIHARDSNQPQHF
>few|TRBD2|TRBV5-1|TRBJ2-1|15
TGCGCCAGCAGCTCACTAGCGCAAACCTACAATGAGCAGTTCTTC
CASSSLAQTYNEQFF
>many|.|TRBV5-1|TRBJ1-2|13
TGCGCCAGCAGCCTCACGGTATCCTATGGCTACACCTTC
CASSLTVSYGYTF
>.|.|TRBV5-1|TRBJ2-7|19
TGCGCCAGCAGCGGAGACAGGCCGGGGTCGGGAGCCGCCTCCTACGAGCAGTACTTC
CASSGDRPGSGAASYEQYF
>.|.|TRBV12-3/TRBV12-4|TRBJ2-6|18
TGTGCCAGCAGTTTAGCGCCCCAGAGCGGCTCTGGGGCCAACGTCCTGACTTTC
CASSLAPQSGSGANVLTF
>few|.|TRBV2|TRBJ2-3|15
TGTGCCAGCAGTGTGGTGGAGCCAAGCACAGATACGCAGTATTTT
CASSVVEPSTDTQYF
>many|.|TRBV4-1|TRBJ2-7|13
TGCGCCAGCAGCCAAGAGCTAGTTGGTGAGCAGTACTTC
CASSQELVGEQYF
>.|.|TRBV30|TRBJ2-2|15
TGTGCCTGGAGTGTACCGGGATCCTCCACCGGGGAGCTGTTTTTT
CAWSVPGSSTGELFF
>.|.|TRBV5-1|TRBJ2-2|13
TGCGCCAGCAAGCTTCTGGTTCCCGGGGAGCTGTTTTTT
CASKLLVPGELFF
>few|.|TRBV24-1|TRBJ2-5|13
TGTGCCACCAGTGACAGCAACAGGGCAACCCAGTACTTC
CATSDSNRATQYF
>many|TRBD1|TRBV19|TRBJ2-2|14
TGTGCCAGTAGGCCGGGACAGGGGGCCGGGGAGCTGTTTTTT
CASRPGQGAGELFF
>.|TRBD2|TRBV4-3|TRBJ2-2|19
TGCGCCAGCAGCGAATCCCCGGGGGGGGTCTCCGGCAACACCGGGGAGCTGTTTTTT
CASSESPGGVSGNTGELFF
>.|.|TRBV10-3|TRBJ2-7|18
TGTGCCATCAGTGCCTCACACGCGGGACCATTTCTTAGTTGGGAGCAGTACTTC
CAISASHAGPFLSWEQYF
>few|TRBD2|TRBV4-1|TRBJ2-1|18
TGCGCCAGCAGCCAAGAACCGAACGGACTAGCGGGGTACAATGAGCAGTTCTTC
CASSQEPNGLAGYNEQFF
>.|TRBD1|TRBV27|TRBJ1-2|16
TGTGCCAGCAGTTCGCGAGTCGGGACAGGGTGGTTTGGCTACACCTTC
CASSSRVGTGWFGYTF
>.|.|TRBV7-7|TRBJ2-2|14
TGTGCTAGCAGCCGACGCGACAACACCGGGGAGCTGTTTTTT
CASSRRDNTGELFF
>.|TRBD2|TRBV6-5|TRBJ2-5|16
TGTGCCAGCAGTTTTAGACTAGCGGGAGGCTGGGAGACCCAGTACTTC
CASSFRLAGGWETQYF
>few|.|TRBV6-5|TRBJ2-5|11
TGTCAGCGCCGGACGCAAGAGACCCAGTACTTC
CQRRTQETQYF
>.|TRBD1|TRBV5-5|TRBJ2-3|15
TGTGCCAGCAGCGCAACAGGGGAGCGAGGGAATACGCAGTATTTT
CASSATGERGNTQYF
>.|TRBD2|TRBV11-2|TRBJ2-1|15
TGTGCCAGCACCGAGGGGACTAGCGGTTACAATGAGCAGTTCTTC
CASTEGTSGYNEQFF
>many|.|TRBV15|TRBJ2-1|15
TGTGCCACCAGCCCACAAGCGGGCGGTCCGAATGAGCAGTTCTTC
CATSPQAGGPNEQFF
>few|.|TRBV5-1|TRBJ2-2|16
TGCGCCAGCAGCTCCCAGACTAGGACCTACACCGGGGAGCTGTTTTTT
CASSSQTRTYTGELFF
>.|TRBD1|TRBV7-2|TRBJ2-5|16
TGTGCCAGCAGCTTAGATCGGGACAGGGTTTTTGAGACCCAGTACTTC
CASSLDRDRVFETQYF
>.|.|TRBV7-2|TRBJ2-4|14
TGTGCCAGCAGTCCACATCAGAAGGGGAACATTCAGTACTTC
CASSPHQKGNIQYF
>many|.|TRBV12-3/TRBV12-4|TRBJ1-1|14
TGTGCCAGCAAATCCGGGACAAAGAACACTGAAGCTTTCTTT
CASKSGTKNTEAFF
>.|.|TRBV20-1|TRBJ2-3|16
TGCAGTGCTAGAGATCCAAGACGAGATAACACAGATACGCAGTATTTT
CSARDPRRDNTDTQYF
>.|.|TRBV5-5|TRBJ1-2|13
TGTGCCAGCACCCAACAAGGGGTCTATGGCTACACCTTC
CASTQQGVYGYTF
>many|.|TRBV7-2|TRBJ2-3|14
TGTGCCAGCAGCAGGGACGGCAGCCCTCATACGCAGTATTTT
CASSRDGSPHTQYF
>.|.|TRBV6-1|TRBJ2-1|13
TGTGCCAGCAGACGGTCAAGGGGGGCTGAGCAGTTCTTC
CASRRSRGAEQFF
>many|.|TRBV12-3/TRBV12-4|TRBJ2-2|14
TGTGCCAGCAGGGGACACCAGAACACCGGGGAGCTGTTTTTT
CASRGHQNTGELFF
>few|.|TRBV3-1|TRBJ1-1|15
TGTGCCAGCAGCCAAGATCGGGGGGCTAACACTGAAGCTTTCTTT
CASSQDRGANTEAFF
>few|.|TRBV20-1|TRBJ2-7|13
TGCAGTGCTAGAGAAGGGGGGAACTACGAGCAGTACTTC
CSAREGGNYEQYF
>.|TRBD2|TRBV3-1|TRBJ2-2|16
TGTGCCAGCAGCCAAGTACTGGCTAGCGGGACCGGGGAGCTGTTTTTT
CASSQVLASGTGELFF
>many|TRBD1|TRBV10-3|TRBJ2-7|14
TGTGCCATCAGTGGAGGGGGCCAGACCTACGAGCAGTACTTC
CAISGGGQTYEQYF
>.|.|TRBV5-6|TRBJ1-2|14
TGTGCCAGCAGCTTCAAATCAGTGAACTATGGCTACACCTTC
CASSFKSVNYGYTF
>.|.|TRBV19|TRBJ1-5|15
TGTGCCAGTAGTAGCCGAGGTAATAGCAATCAGCCCCAGCATTTT
CASSSRGNSNQPQHF
>few|.|TRBV27|TRBJ2-7|14
TGTGCCAGCAGAACGACAGCAGGATCCTACGAGCAGTACTTC
CASRTTAGSYEQYF
>few|TRBD2|TRBV27|TRBJ2-1|15
TGTGCCAGCAGTCCGGAGACTAGCGCTCGCCAACTACAGTTCTTC
CASSPETSARQLQFF
>few|TRBD1|TRBV7-2|TRBJ1-5|16
TGTGCCAGCAGCTTAATGCCCACAGGGGACGGACAGCCCCAGCATTTT
CASSLMPTGDGQPQHF
>few|.|TRBV12-3/TRBV12-4|TRBJ2-7|11
TGTGCCACAGGGACCTCGTTCACCCAGTACTTC
CATGTSFTQYF
>many|.|TRBV15|TRBJ2-1|14
TGTGCCACACAAGCGGATCTCTCCTACAATGAGCAGTTCTTC
CATQADLSYNEQFF
>few|.|TRBV3-1|TRBJ2-1|13
TGTGCCAGCAGCCAAGCGGGTTCCAATGAGCAGTTCTTC
CASSQAGSNEQFF
>few|.|TRBV7-8|TRBJ2-3|16
TGTGCCAGCATGATGTGGCGGGGAGCCCTCACAGATACGCAGTATTTT
CASMMWRGALTDTQYF
>.|.|TRBV6-5|TRBJ2-1|14
TGTGCCAGCAGTTACTCCGGAGGGATGAATGAGCAGTTCTTC
CASSYSGGMNEQFF
>.|.|TRBV6-2/TRBV6-3|TRBJ1-5|14
TGTGCCAGCAGTTATCTGGACTTTGGGCAGCCCCAGCATTTT
CASSYLDFGQPQHF
>few|.|TRBV7-2|TRBJ2-5|13
TGTGCCAGCAGCCGCGGGCCAGAAGAGACCCAGTACTTC
CASSRGPEETQYF
>.|.|TRBV25-1|TRBJ2-1|13
TGTGCCAGCAGCCTAGACCTTGGGGACCTGCAGTTCTTC
CASSLDLGDLQFF
>many|.|TRBV7-9|TRBJ1-2|14
TGTGCCAGCAGCCGGTCCCTAGGGGACTATGGCTACACCTTC
CASSRSLGDYGYTF
>.|.|TRBV20-1|TRBJ1-2|17
TGCAGTGCTAGAGGGGGGGAGTTTTGGCCCTCGGGCTATGGCTACACCTTC
CSARGGEFWPSGYGYTF
>.|TRBD1|TRBV7-9|TRBJ2-3|12
TGTGCCAGCAGCTTTCTGACAGGGGCGCAGTATTTT
CASSFLTGAQYF
>.|TRBD2|TRBV7-8|TRBJ2-3|16
TGTGCCAGCAGCCACACTAGCGGGGGGGCCCCAGATACGCAGTATTTT
CASSHTSGGAPDTQYF